Below are 10 T cell receptor beta chains sequenced from a single sample in a study of blood T cell repertoires in COVID-19. The protocol was immunoSEQ multiplex PCR, while the TCRdb copy is restricted to in-frame clones and leaves out a portion. The sample includes over 150,000 clones, around four fifths of them seen just once. Sequencing was carried out using PBMCs or T cells enriched from blood (not recorded which). The receptors were gathered from a man over 45 who had recovered from COVID-19.

The V gene is TRBV3-1 (or the pseudogene TRBV3-2), the J gene TRBJ2-5, with 12 nucleotides matching TRBD2. Germline V lookup: CDR1 LGHDT, CDR2 YNNKEL (reference sequence). This CDR3 has 15 residues. The V and J ends lost 5 bases and 6 bases, in that order; junction bases with no gene match: 7. CDR3 sequence (DNA): TGTGCCAGCAGCACCGGGACTAGCGGGCGGCAGACCCAGTACTTC. Its translation is CASSTGTSGRQTQYF.

The J gene is TRBJ1-2, the V gene TRBV3-1 (or the pseudogene TRBV3-2); 9 bases are shared with TRBD1. Germline lookup yields CDR1 LGHDT and CDR2 YNNKEL (reference sequence). The CDR3 has 16 amino acids. The V gene end was trimmed by 0 bases and the J gene end by 7 bases; junction bases not matched to a gene: 9. The CDR3 DNA is TGTGCCAGCAGCCAAGACACTACCGGGACAGGGTTTGGCTACACCTTC. Residues: CASSQDTTGTGFGYTF.

The V call is TRBV10-3, the J call TRBJ1-2; D might be TRBD1 (5 bases). This CDR3 has 13 residues. V was trimmed by 3 bases and J by 5 bases, leaving 10 bases between them. The germline V gene has CDR1 ENHRY and CDR2 SYGVKD. The DNA for the CDR3 is TGTGCCATCAGTGACGGCGGACAATATGGCTACACCTTC. It encodes CAISDGGQYGYTF.

The chain has TRBV6-5 and TRBJ2-1; 9 bases match TRBD1. Germline V lookup: CDR1 MNHEY, CDR2 SVGAGI. Trimming removed 7 bases from V and 6 bases from J; junction bases left unmatched: 7. This CDR3 has 14 amino acids. This CDR3 is CASTPGQGFNEQFF. The CDR3 DNA is TGTGCCAGCACCCCGGGACAGGGCTTCAATGAGCAGTTCTTC.

The V and J genes are TRBV5-4 and TRBJ2-5; 8 bases match TRBD1. The CDR3 is 15 amino acids. CDR1 and CDR2 (germline): SGHNT, YYREEE (reference sequence). The trim removed 4 bases at V and 9 bases at J, leaving 14 bases unmatched. The CDR3 DNA sequence: TGTGCCAGCAGCCCCCGGACAGGGCAGCAGAAGCCCCAGTACTTC. Residues: CASSPRTGQQKPQYF.

This chain uses TRBV18 with TRBJ1-2; 8 bases are shared with TRBD1. The CDR3 sequence is 13 residues long. The germline V gene has CDR1 KGHSH and CDR2 LQKENI. J gave up 8 bases and V 3 bases, and 5 bases lay outside the gene matches. CDR3 nucleotide sequence: TGTGCCAGCTCACCGACAGGGGAACGCGGCTACACCTTC. It is translated as CASSPTGERGYTF.

J is TRBJ1-4 and V is TRBV5-1, with D possibly matching TRBD1 (6 bases). Trimming pared 4 bases from V and 8 bases from J, leaving 18 bases between. Germline V gene lookup returns CDR1 SGHRS and CDR2 YFSETQ. The CDR3 is made up of 15 amino acids. CDR3 residues: CASSLDRPPLEKLFF. The CDR3 DNA follows: TGCGCCAGCAGCCTCGACAGGCCCCCCTTGGAAAAACTGTTTTTT.

The J gene is TRBJ1-2, the V gene TRBV2, with 8 bases matching TRBD1. V lost 3 bases and J lost 4; bases outside the gene matches: 7. Germline CDR1 and CDR2: SNHLY and FYNNEI. The length of the CDR3 is 15 residues. The CDR3 is CASSEVGQGGYGYTF. The DNA for the CDR3 is TGTGCCAGCAGTGAGGTCGGACAGGGTGGCTATGGCTACACCTTC.

The rearrangement uses TRBV18 and TRBJ2-3, with D perhaps TRBD2 (6 bases). The CDR3 runs 13 residues. V gave up 3 bases and J gave up 4 bases, with 8 bases separating them. In germline, CDR1 is KGHSH, CDR2 LQKENI. The CDR3, as DNA: TGTGCCAGCTCACCGGGCGGGGCAGATACGCAGTATTTT. This codes for CASSPGGADTQYF.

The J gene is TRBJ2-7, the V gene TRBV3-1 (or the pseudogene TRBV3-2); TRBD1 agrees at 7 bases. Germline assignment: CDR1 LGHDT and CDR2 YNNKEL (reference sequence). The CDR3 contains 13 residues. J was trimmed by 6 bases and V by 2 bases; bases with no gene match: 4. In nucleotides, the CDR3 is TGTGCCAGCAGCCAATCCACAGGGGCCGAGCAGTACTTC. The encoded protein is CASSQSTGAEQYF.